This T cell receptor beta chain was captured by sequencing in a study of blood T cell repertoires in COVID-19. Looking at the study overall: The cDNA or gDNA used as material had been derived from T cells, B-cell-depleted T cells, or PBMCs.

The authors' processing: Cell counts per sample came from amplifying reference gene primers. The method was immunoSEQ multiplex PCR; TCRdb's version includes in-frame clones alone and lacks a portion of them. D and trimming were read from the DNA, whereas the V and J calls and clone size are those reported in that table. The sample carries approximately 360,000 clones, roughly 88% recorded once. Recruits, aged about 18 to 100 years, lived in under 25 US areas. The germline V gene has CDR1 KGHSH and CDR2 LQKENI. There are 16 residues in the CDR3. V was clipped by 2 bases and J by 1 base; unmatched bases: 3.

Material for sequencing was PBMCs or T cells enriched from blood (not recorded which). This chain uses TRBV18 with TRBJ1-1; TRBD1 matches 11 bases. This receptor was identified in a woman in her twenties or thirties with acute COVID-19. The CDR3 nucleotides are TGTGCCAGCTCACCAAGGACAGGGGGCTCGAACACTGAAGCTTTCTTT. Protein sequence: CASSPRTGGSNTEAFF. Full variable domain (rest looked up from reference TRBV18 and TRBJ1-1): NAGVMQNPRHLVRRRGQEARLRCSPMKGHSHVYWYRQLPEEGLKFMVYLQKENIIDESGMPKERFSAEFPKEGPSILRIQQVVRGDSAAYFCASSPRTGGSNTEAFFGQGTRLTVV.